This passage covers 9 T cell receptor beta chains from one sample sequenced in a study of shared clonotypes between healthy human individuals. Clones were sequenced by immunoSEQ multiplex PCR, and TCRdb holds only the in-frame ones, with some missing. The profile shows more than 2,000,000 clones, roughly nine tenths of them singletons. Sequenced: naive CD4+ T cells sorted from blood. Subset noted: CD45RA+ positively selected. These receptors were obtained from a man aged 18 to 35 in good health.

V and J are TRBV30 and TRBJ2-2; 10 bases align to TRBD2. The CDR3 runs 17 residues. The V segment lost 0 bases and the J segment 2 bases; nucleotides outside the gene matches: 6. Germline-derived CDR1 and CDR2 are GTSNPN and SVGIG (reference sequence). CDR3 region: CAWSVDRTSGNTGELFF. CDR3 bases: TGTGCCTGGAGTGTAGATAGGACTAGCGGCAACACCGGGGAGCTGTTTTTT.

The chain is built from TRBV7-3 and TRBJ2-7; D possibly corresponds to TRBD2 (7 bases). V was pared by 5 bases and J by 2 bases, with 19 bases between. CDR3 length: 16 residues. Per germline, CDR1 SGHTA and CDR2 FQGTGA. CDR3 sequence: CASSPFGRGGPYEQYF. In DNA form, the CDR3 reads TGTGCCAGCAGCCCTTTTGGGAGGGGGGGACCCTACGAGCAGTACTTC.

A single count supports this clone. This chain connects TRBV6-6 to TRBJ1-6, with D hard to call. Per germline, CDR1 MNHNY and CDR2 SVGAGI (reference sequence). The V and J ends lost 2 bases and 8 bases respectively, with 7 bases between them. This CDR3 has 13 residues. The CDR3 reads CASSYGQDSPLHF. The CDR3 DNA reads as TGTGCCAGCAGTTACGGGCAGGATTCACCCCTCCACTTT.

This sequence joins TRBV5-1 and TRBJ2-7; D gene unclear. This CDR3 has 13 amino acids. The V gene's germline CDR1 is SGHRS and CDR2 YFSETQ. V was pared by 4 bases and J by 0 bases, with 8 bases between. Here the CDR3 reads CASSEGSSYEQYF. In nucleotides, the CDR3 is TGCGCCAGCAGCGAAGGTAGCTCCTACGAGCAGTACTTC.

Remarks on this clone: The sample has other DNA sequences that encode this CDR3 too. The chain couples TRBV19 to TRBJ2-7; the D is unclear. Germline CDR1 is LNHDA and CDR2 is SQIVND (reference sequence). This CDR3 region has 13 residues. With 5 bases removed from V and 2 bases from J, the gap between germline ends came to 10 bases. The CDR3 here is CASSRTGTYEQYF. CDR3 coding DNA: TGTGCCAGTAGTCGTACCGGCACCTACGAGCAGTACTTC.

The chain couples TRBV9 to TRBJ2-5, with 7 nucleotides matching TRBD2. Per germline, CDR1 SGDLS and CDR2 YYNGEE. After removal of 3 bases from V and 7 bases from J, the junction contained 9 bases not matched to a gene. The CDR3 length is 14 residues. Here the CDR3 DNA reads TGTGCCAGCAGCGAACGGAGCGGGAAAGGGACCCAGTACTTC. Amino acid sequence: CASSERSGKGTQYF.

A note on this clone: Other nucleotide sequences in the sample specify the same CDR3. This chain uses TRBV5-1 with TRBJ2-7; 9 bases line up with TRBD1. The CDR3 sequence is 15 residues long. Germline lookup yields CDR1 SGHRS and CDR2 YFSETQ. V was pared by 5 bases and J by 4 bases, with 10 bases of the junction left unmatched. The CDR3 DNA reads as TGCGCCAGCAGTTCCCTAGGGACAGGGATTTACGAGCAGTACTTC. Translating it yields CASSSLGTGIYEQYF.

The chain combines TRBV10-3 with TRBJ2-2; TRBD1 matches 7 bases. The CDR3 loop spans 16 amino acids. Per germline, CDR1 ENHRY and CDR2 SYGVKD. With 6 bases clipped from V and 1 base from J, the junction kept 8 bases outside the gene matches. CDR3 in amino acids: CAISRGSGGNTGELFF. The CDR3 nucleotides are TGTGCCATCAGCCGCGGTTCAGGGGGGAACACCGGGGAGCTGTTTTTT.

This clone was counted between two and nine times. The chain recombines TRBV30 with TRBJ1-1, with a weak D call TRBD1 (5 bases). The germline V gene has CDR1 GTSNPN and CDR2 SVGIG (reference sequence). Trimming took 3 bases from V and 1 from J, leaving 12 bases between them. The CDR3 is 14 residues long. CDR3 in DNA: TGTGCCTGGAGACTTCGCGGGGGGAACACTGAAGCTTTCTTT. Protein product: CAWRLRGGNTEAFF.